The present T cell receptor (beta chain) was sequenced within a study of read filtering for tumor transcriptome and immune sequencing. Study-level information: Among patients, 17 to 20 were male and approximately 15 female, aged about 47 to 80 (mean about 66). Per sample, TCR-region reads ranged about 4.05 to 11 million by IR-seq, roughly 75 to 1273 by RNA-seq. Eight or nine patients were R-ISS I, 16 were R-ISS II, six or seven were R-ISS III.

Every patient had bone marrow sampled while the disease was active. From roughly 390 ng of RNA, a library with molecular barcoded alpha/delta and beta/gamma adaptors was made. TCRdb itself ran the reads through MiXCR, one entry per CDR3 protein. The profile shows about 60,000 distinct CDR3 sequences, approximately 14% of them singletons. CDR1 is SQVTM and CDR2 is ANQGSEA in the germline V gene. The CDR3 runs 15 residues. V lost 6 bases and J lost 1; bases outside the gene matches: 9. Sequenced: a population of CD138-negative cells sorted from bone marrow. This clonotype originated in a donor at least 40 years old with multiple myeloma. The rearrangement links TRBV29-1 to TRBJ2-5; TRBD1 matches 9 bases. CDR3 protein: CSVRGQGTIQETQYF. CDR3 DNA: TGCAGCGTCCGGGGACAGGGCACTATCCAAGAGACCCAGTACTTC. Full variable domain (rest looked up from reference TRBV29-1 and TRBJ2-5): SAVISQKPSRDICQRGTSLTIQCQVDSQVTMMFWYRQQPGQSLTLIATANQGSEATYESGFVIDKFPISRPNLTFSTLTVSNMSPEDSSIYLCSVRGQGTIQETQYFGPGTRLLVL.